This T cell receptor (beta chain) was profiled in a study of tumor and adjacent non-tumor tissue in lung cancer. Study-wide context: Histology: about a dozen adenocarcinoma, a couple of squamous cell carcinoma, 1 small cell lung cancer. General study findings and limits: TCR diversity was significantly greater in tumor than normal lung tissue. Tumor TCR diversity, when higher, was linked to shorter survival.

RNA was extracted from bulk tissue without any cell sorting. The normal lung tissue was taken more than 3 cm from the tumor edge. Three rounds of nested PCR, following a modified ARM-PCR protocol, produced the TCRbeta library. Using its own MiXCR run on the multiplex PCR reads, TCRdb lists one record per CDR3 protein. The sample lists some 99,000 distinct CDR3 sequences, about 63% occurring once. Details on this clonotype: Its antigen is not identified. The junction shows a germline mismatch at one end, possibly a read error.

The CDR3 has 14 residues. Germline CDR1 MGHDK, CDR2 SYGVNS. The sequenced material came from distant non-tumor lung tissue. The chain combines TRBV25-1 with TRBJ2-7, with D possibly being TRBD2 (6 bases). The TCR originated in a man aged 55 to 70 with non-small cell lung cancer. DNA of the CDR3: TGTACCAGCACGGATGGGGGGTATGCCTACGAGCAGTACTTC. Translating it yields CTSTDGGYAYEQYF.